This paragraph covers one T cell receptor (beta chain) sequence. Antigen specificity is unknown. The data were taken from a study of cytomegalovirus exposure and HLA in healthy donors. The PCR employed 60 Vbeta primers together with 13 Jbeta primers. TCRdb's table, derived via immunoSEQ multiplex PCR, lists solely in-frame clones and lacks some. The table lists some 170,000 clones, more than 60% of them singletons. CDR1 and CDR2 from the germline V gene are MNHEY and SMNVEV (reference sequence). Trimming took off 4 bases at V and 3 bases at J, with 9 bases between the two ends. CDR3 length: 14 amino acids. Study results and caveats: A classifier reportedly called cytomegalovirus status with high sensitivity and specificity.

Sequencing was done on a sample of PBMCs. The chain couples TRBV27 to TRBJ2-2, with D perhaps TRBD2 (5 bases). The sequence was collected from a human donor in good health. This CDR3 is CASSYGVHTGELFF. CDR3 in DNA: TGTGCCAGCAGTTACGGGGTTCACACCGGGGAGCTGTTTTTT.